This T cell receptor (beta chain) was sequenced for a study of Ad26.COV2.S vaccination and SARS-CoV-2 variants. On the study more broadly: Donor allocation was to the COV1001 Ad26.COV2.S trial arm. General study findings and limits: The authors reported substantial breadth in spike-specific CD8+ and CD4+ T cell responses after vaccination. It was found that vaccine and placebo recipients had similar non-spike TCR breadth.

Data came from immunoSEQ multiplex PCR; TCRdb stores just in-frame clones and leaves some out. The sample carries roughly 700,000 clones, 70% to 90% recorded once. Treatment specified: roughly 20 received Ad26.COV2.S at low or high dose, single or two shots; roughly five received placebo; per-sample allocation not given. Material that was analyzed had been drawn on day 63 after the first vaccine or placebo injection. Worth noting for this clone: Antigen unknown.

The germline CDR1 and CDR2 sequences are GTSNPN and SVGIG (reference sequence). The CDR3 length is 12 residues. V lost 4 bases, J lost 0 bases, and 6 bases lay in between. The starting material was peripheral blood, obtained in a trial of Ad26.COV2.S vaccine versus placebo. This TCR came from a person between 18 and 60 years old who received the Ad26.COV2.S COVID-19 vaccine or a placebo. This chain connects TRBV30 to TRBJ1-2, with D unresolved. CDR3: CAWTLANYGYTF. DNA for the CDR3: TGTGCCTGGACATTAGCTAACTATGGCTACACCTTC.